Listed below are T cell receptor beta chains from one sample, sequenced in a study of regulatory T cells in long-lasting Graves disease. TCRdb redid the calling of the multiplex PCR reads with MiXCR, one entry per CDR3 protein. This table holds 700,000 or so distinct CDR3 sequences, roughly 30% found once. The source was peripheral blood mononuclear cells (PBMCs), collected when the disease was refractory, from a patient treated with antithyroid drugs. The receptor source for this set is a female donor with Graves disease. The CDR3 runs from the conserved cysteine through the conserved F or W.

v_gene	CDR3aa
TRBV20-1	CSARRLAGVGADTQYF
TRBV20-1	CSAADRNQETQYF
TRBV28	CASSFQGGSTEAFF
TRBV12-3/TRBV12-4	CASSFGPGHYGYTF
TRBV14	CASSHPRLGRRENLYYEQYF
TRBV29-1	CSAATTGSLDEQYF
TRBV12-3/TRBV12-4	CATSGGGTEAFF
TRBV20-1	CSAFNRESAGLFF
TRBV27	CASSLGPGTQYEQYF
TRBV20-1	CSAPGQVGYGYTF
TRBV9	CASSLRAGGELFF
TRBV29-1	CSVLQAGRRETQYF
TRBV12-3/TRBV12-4	CASSSPGLGRGEQYF
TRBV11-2	CASSSPGNPNEQFF
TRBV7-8	CASSLGTGRKCF
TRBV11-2	CASSPRASGIDEQFF
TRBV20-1	CSARALRGPQHF
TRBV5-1	CASSLEAGSEAFF
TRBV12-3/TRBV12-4	CASRTDGGETQYF
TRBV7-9	CASSFETDTGELFF
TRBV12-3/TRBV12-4	CASSASGSVNEQFF
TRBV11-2	CASSLEGRTYGYTF
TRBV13	CASSSTRDLNFYEQYF
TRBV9	CASSVGLNTGELFF